Listed below are T cell receptor beta chains from one sample, sequenced in a study of synovial regulatory T cells in juvenile arthritis. Libraries were prepared by immunoSEQ multiplex PCR; TCRdb keeps only in-frame clonotypes and omits some of them. The listing contains more than 9,500 clones. The source material was Treg cells from blood. The receptors were sampled from a donor under 30 with juvenile idiopathic arthritis. Each CDR3 is given with its conserved first and last residue. The size field is filled for only some rows; it gives once, few, many or a size class.

cdr3_aa v_call clone_size j_call
CARSTGNEQFF TRBV5-3 . TRBJ2-1
CSVDPGQGGTQHF TRBV29-1 . TRBJ1-5
CASSSYRGKKEKLFF TRBV7-9 . TRBJ1-4
CASSQVSGGAKDTQYF TRBV4-2 . TRBJ2-3
CASTHRDRNTGELFF TRBV4-1 . TRBJ2-2
CASALEIQVGNTIYF TRBV25-1 . TRBJ1-3
CASSLRPLRGANVLTF TRBV2 . TRBJ2-6
CAISEGGGSYEQYF TRBV10-3 . TRBJ2-7
CASSEASRRDQPQHF TRBV2 . TRBJ1-5
CAIYTTGGRGGYTF TRBV6-1 . TRBJ1-2
CASSWRPSGWSVEEQYF TRBV11-2 . TRBJ2-7
CAISENRGGGELFF TRBV10-3 . TRBJ2-2
CASSPDRIYEQYF TRBV18 . TRBJ2-7
CASLSSGFYGYTF TRBV28 . TRBJ1-2
CASSGQGRVYEQYF TRBV6-1 . TRBJ2-7
CASSIIRGIGATNEKLFF TRBV28 . TRBJ1-4
CAISSGTGGHEQYF TRBV10-3 . TRBJ2-7
CASSQAQGGDGYTF TRBV4-2 . TRBJ1-2
CASSQGPGAGEQYF TRBV4-2 . TRBJ2-7
CASNPGGLTYEQYF TRBV5-1 . TRBJ2-7
CASTLTGVGYTF TRBV6-6 . TRBJ1-2
CASTRGNTIYF TRBV19 medium-sized TRBJ1-3
CASSDRDRGPYEQYF TRBV2 . TRBJ2-7
CASSIYPYGQGVWRTGELFF TRBV19 . TRBJ2-2